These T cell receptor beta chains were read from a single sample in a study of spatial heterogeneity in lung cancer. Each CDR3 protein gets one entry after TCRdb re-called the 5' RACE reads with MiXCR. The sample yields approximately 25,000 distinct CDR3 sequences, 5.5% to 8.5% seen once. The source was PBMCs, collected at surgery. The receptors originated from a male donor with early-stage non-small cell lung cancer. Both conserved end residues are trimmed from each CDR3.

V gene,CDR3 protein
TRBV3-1,ASSQGMAGGTEAF
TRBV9,ASSVEWGADTQY
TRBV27,ASKPGALAQETQY
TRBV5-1,ASSLARGGAKDTQY
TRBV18,ASSPPGTNYGYT
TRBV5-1,ASSLIGSGTEAF
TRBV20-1,SFAGTRGNTGELF
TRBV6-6,ASSPTPALDTEAF
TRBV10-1,ASSAGGSKEKLF
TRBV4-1,ASSQETGEQY
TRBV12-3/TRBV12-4,ASTARGNEQF
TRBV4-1,ASSQDTIGGDTIY
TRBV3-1,ASSQLNRKAF
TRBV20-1,SALRDRDEKLF
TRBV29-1,SVWDRGTDTQY
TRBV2,ASKGRTSGRMNEQF
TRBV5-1,ASSPGRAGADTQY
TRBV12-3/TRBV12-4,VSSQGAEAF
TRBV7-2,ASSSTDSPRETQY
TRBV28,ATTSEVRPQH
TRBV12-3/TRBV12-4,ASSSQQSYEQY
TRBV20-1,SARMGLTDTQY
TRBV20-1,SARVEGGFDTQY
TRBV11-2,ASSLNRDQPQH
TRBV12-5,ASGLGNRDTEAF
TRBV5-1,ASSLTSGGDNEQF
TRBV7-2,ASSLDAQGNTEAF
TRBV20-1,SARGGLAGDEQF
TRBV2,ASTREWEQF
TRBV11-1,ASSRLQGTYEQY
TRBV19,ASSQASGIGTQY
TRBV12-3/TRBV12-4,ASSFRAVNEQF
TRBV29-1,SVGLGGETQY